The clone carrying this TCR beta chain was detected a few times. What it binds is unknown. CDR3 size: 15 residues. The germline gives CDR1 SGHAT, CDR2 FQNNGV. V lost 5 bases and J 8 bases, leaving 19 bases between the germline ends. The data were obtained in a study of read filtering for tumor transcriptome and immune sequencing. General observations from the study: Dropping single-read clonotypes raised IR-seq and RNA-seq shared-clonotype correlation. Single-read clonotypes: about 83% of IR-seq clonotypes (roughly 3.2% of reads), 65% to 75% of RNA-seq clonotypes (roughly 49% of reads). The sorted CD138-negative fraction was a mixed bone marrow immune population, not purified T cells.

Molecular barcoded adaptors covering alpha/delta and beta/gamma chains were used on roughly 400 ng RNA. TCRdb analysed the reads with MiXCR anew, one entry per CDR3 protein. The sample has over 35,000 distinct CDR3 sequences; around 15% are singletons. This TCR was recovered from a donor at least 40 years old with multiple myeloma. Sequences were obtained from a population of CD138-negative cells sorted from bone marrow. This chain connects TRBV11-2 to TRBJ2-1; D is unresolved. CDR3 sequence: CASSPSWAARDEQFF. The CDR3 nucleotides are TGTGCCAGCAGCCCTAGTTGGGCAGCCCGCGATGAGCAGTTCTTC.